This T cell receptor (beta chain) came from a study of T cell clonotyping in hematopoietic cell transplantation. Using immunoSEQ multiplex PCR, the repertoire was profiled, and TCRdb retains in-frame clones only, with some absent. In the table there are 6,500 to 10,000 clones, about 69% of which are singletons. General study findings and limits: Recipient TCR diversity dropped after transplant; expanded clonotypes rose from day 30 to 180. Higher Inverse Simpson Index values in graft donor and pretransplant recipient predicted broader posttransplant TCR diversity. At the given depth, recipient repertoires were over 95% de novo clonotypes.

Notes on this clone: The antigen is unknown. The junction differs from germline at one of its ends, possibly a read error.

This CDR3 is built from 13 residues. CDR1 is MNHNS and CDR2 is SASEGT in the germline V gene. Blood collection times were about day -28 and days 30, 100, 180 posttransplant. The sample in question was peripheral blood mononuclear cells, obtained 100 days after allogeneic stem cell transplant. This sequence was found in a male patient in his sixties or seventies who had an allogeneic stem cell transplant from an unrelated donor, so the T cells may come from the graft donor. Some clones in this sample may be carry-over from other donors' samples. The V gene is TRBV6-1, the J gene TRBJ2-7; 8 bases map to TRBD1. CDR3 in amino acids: CASIEGQGYEQYF. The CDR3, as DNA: TGTGCCAGCATTGAAGGACAGGGCTACGAGCAGTACTTC.